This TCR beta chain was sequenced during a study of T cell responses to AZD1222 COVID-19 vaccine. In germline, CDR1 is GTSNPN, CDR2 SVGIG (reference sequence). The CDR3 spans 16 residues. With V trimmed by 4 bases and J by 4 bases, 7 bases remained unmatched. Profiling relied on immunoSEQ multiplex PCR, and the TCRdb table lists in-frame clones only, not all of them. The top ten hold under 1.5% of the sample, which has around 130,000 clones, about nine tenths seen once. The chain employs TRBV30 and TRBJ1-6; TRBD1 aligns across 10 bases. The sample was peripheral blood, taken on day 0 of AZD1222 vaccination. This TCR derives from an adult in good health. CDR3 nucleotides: TGTGCCTGGACCCCCCTGGACAGGGGGTATAATTCACCCCTCCACTTT. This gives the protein CAWTPLDRGYNSPLHF. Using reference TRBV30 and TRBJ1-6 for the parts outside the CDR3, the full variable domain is SQTIHQWPATLVQPVGSPLSLECTVEGTSNPNLYWYRQAAGRGLQLLFYSVGIGQISSEVPQNLSASRPQDRQFILSSKKLLLSDSGFYLCAWTPLDRGYNSPLHFGNGTRLTVT.